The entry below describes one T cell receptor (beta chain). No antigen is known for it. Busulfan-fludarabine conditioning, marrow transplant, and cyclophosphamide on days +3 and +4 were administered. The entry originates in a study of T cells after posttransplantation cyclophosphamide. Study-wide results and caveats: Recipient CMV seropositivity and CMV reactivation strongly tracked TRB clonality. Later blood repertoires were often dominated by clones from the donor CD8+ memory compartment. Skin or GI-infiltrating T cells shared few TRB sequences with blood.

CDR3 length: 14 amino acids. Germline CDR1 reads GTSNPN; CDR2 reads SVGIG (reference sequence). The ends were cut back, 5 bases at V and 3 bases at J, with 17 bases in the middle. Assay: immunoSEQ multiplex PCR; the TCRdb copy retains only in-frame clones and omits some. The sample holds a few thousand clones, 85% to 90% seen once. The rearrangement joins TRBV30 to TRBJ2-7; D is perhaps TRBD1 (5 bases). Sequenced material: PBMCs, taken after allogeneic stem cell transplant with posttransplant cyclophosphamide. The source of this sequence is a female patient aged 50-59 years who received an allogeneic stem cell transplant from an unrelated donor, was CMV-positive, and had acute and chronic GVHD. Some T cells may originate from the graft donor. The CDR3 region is CAWAPDRGNYEQYF. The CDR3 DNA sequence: TGTGCCTGGGCTCCGGATAGGGGTAACTACGAGCAGTACTTC.